The rows below give T cell receptor beta chains drawn from one sample of a study of blood T cell repertoires in COVID-19. Only in-frame clones appear in the TCRdb table, and some are missing; sequencing was by immunoSEQ multiplex PCR. The profile shows roughly 230,000 clones, about 88% of them singletons. Material for sequencing was PBMCs or T cells enriched from blood (not recorded which). These receptors were collected from a woman between 45 and 65 years old who had been exposed to COVID-19. Each CDR3 is given with its conserved first and last residue. Expanded clones are given a class, and other clones once, few, many or no size at all.

cdr3_aa	v_call	clone_size
CSVEHYYGYTF	TRBV29-1	NA
CASSPWSDRNTEAFF	TRBV18	NA
CASSLLGLFGGAYGYTF	TRBV4-3	NA
CASSEALFRSSYNEQFF	TRBV6-1	NA
CASSQGHSYEQYF	TRBV6-5	NA
CASSVTGAAGGYTF	TRBV2	NA
CASSRTGVKETQYF	TRBV7-9	NA
CASSKDGWASGGADIQYF	TRBV4-1	NA
CATSTGWGTEAFF	TRBV28	few
CASSVELPNSPLHF	TRBV9	few
CASSPSTSGGPNTGELFF	TRBV7-8	few
CASTPGGDRVKSPHFYEQYF	TRBV19	NA
CASSPPQGERSGYTF	TRBV18	NA
CASSFLGTGGDRQFF	TRBV28	NA
CASSLDGAMNTEAFF	TRBV11-2	NA
CAWSGRGPRYF	TRBV30	NA